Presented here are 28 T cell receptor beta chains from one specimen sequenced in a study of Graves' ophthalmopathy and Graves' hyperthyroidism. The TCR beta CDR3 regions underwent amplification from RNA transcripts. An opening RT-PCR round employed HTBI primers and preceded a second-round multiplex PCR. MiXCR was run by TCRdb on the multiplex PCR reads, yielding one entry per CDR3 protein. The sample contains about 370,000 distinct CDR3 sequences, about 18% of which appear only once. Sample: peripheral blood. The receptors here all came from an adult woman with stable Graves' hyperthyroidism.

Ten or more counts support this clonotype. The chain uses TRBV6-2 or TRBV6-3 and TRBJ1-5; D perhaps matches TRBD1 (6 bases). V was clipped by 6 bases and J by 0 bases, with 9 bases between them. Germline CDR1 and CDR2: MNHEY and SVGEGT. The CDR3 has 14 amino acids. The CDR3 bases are TGTGCCAGCAGAAGGACAGATAGCAATCAGCCCCAGCATTTT. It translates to CASRRTDSNQPQHF.

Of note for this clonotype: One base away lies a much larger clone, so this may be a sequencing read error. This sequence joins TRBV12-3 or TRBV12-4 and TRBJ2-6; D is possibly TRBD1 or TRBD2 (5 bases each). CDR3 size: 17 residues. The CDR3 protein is CASSPGPGGSGAYVLTF. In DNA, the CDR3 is TGTGCCAGCAGCCCCGGGCCCGGAGGCTCTGGGGCCTACGTCCTGACTTTC.

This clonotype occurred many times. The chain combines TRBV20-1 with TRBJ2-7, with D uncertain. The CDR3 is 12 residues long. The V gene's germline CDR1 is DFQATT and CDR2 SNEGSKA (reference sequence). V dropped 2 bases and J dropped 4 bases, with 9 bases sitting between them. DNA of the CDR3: TGCAGTGCTAGATCGACGAATTACGAGCAGTACTTC. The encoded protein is CSARSTNYEQYF.

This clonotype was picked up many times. The DNA for the CDR3 is TGTGCCTGGAGTGTAGAGGCACCTCAAGAGACCCAGTACTTC. Its translation is CAWSVEAPQETQYF. This sequence joins TRBV30 and TRBJ2-5; no firm D call. Per germline, CDR1 GTSNPN and CDR2 SVGIG (reference sequence). The length of the CDR3 is 14 residues. Trimming cost V 0 bases and J 2 bases, with 10 bases left between them.

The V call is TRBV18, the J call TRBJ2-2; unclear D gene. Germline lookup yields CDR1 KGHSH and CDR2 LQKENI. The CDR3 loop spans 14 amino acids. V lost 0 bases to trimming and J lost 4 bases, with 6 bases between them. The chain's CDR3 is CASSPPAGTGELFF. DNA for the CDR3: TGTGCCAGCTCACCACCCGCCGGCACCGGGGAGCTGTTTTTT.

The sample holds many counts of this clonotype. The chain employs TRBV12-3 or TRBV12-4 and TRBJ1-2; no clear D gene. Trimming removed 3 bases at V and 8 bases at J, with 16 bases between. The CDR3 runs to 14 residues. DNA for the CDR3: TGTGCCAGCAGTTTGATTTCTGGAGGTTGGGGCTACACCTTC. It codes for CASSLISGGWGYTF.

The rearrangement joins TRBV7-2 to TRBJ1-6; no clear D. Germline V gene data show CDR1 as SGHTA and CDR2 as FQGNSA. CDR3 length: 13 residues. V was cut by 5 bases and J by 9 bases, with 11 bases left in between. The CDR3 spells CASSPDTSSPLHF. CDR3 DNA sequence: TGTGCCAGCAGCCCCGACACCTCTTCACCCCTCCACTTT. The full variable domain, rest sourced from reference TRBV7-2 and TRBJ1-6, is GAGVSQSPSNKVTEKGKDVELRCDPISGHTALYWYRQSLGQGLEFLIYFQGNSAPDKSGLPSDRFSAERTGGSVSTLTIQRTQQEDSAVYLCASSPDTSSPLHFGNGTRLTVT.

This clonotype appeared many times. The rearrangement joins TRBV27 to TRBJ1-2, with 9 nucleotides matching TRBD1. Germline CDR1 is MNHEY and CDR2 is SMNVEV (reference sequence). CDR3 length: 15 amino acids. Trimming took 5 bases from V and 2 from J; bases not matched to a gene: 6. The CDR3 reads CASSPTGTGNYGYTF. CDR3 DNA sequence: TGTGCCAGCAGTCCGACCGGGACAGGGAACTATGGCTACACCTTC.

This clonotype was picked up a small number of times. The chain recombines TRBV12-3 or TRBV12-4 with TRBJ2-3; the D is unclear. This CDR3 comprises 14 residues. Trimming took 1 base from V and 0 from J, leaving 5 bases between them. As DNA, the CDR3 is TGTGCCAGCAGTTTAGGCGGTAGCACAGATACGCAGTATTTT. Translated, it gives CASSLGGSTDTQYF.

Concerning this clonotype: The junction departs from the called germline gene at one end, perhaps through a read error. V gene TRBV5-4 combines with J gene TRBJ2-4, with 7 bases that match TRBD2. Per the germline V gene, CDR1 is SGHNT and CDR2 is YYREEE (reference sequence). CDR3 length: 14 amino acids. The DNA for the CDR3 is TGTGCCAGCAGCTTGGATGGGGGGGGGAACATTAAGTACTTC. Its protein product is CASSLDGGGNIKYF.

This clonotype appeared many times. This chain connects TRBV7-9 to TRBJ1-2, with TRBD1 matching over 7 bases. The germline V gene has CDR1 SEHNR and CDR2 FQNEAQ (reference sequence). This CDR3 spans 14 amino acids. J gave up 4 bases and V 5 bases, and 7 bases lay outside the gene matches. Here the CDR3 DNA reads TGTGCCAGCAGCACCCGACAGGGTGGCTATGGCTACACCTTC. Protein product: CASSTRQGGYGYTF.

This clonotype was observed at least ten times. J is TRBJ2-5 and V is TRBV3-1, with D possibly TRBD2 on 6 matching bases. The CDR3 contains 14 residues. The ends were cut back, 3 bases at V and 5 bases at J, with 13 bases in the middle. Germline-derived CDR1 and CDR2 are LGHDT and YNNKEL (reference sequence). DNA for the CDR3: TGTGCCAGCAGCCAGAGGACACGGGGGGAGACCCAGTACTTC. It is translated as CASSQRTRGETQYF.

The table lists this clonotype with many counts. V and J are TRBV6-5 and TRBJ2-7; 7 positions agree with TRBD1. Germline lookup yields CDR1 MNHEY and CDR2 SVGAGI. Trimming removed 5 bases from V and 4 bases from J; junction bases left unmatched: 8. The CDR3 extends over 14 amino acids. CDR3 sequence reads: CASSNPGQLYEQYF. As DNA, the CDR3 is TGTGCCAGCAGTAACCCGGGACAGCTTTACGAGCAGTACTTC.

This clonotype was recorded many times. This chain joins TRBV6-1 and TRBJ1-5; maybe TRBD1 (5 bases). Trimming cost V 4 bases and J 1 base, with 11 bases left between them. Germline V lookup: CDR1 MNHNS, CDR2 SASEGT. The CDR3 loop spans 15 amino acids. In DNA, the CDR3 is TGTGCCAGCAGTGGCAGGGTTCCGAGCAATCAGCCCCAGCATTTT. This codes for CASSGRVPSNQPQHF.

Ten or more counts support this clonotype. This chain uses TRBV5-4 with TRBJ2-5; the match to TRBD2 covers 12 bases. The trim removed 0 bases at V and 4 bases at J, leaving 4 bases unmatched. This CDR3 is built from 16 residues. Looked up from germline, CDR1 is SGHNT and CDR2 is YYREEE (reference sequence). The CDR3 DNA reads TGTGCCAGCAGCTTGGGGACTAGCGGGGCAACAGAGACCCAGTACTTC. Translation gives CASSLGTSGATETQYF.

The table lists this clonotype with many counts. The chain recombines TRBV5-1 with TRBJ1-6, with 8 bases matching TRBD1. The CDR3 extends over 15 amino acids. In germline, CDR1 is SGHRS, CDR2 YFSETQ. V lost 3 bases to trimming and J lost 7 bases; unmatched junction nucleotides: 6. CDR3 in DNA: TGCGCCAGCAGCTCGAGGGGACAGGAAAATTCACCCCTCCACTTT. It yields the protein CASSSRGQENSPLHF.

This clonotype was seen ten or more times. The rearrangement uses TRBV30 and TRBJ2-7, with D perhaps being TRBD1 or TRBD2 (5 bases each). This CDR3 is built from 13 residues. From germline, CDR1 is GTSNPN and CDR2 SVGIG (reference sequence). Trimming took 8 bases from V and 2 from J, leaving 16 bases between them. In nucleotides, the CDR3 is TGTGCCACGAGAGGGGTGCAAACCTACGAGCAGTACTTC. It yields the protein CATRGVQTYEQYF.

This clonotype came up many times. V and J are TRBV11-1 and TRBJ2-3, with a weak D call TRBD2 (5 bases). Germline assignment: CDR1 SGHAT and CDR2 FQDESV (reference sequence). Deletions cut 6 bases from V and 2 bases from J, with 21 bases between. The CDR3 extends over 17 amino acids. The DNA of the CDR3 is TGTGCCAGCAGTCCACGAAGAGCCGGGATACTCACAGATACGCAGTATTTT. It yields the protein CASSPRRAGILTDTQYF.

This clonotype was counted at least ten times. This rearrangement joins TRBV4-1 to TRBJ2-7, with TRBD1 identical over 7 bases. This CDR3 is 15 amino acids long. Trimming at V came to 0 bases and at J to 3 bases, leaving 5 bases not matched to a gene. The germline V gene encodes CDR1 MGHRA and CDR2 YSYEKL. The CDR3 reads CASSQEPGGIYEQYF. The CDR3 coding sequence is TGCGCCAGCAGCCAAGAACCAGGGGGTATCTACGAGCAGTACTTC.

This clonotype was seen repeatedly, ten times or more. The CDR3 is CASSGTSGSNEQYF. CDR3 nucleotides: TGTGCCAGCAGTGGGACTAGCGGGAGTAACGAGCAGTACTTC. This chain links TRBV2 with TRBJ2-7; 13 bases map to TRBD2. Germline assignment: CDR1 SNHLY and CDR2 FYNNEI. CDR3 length: 14 residues. V was pared by 4 bases and J by 5 bases, with 2 bases of the junction left unmatched. Full variable domain (remainder filled in from reference TRBV2 and TRBJ2-7): EPEVTQTPSHQVTQMGQEVILRCVPISNHLYFYWYRQILGQKVEFLVSFYNNEISEKSEIFDDQFSVERPDGSNFTLKIRSTKLEDSAMYFCASSGTSGSNEQYFGPGTRLTVT.

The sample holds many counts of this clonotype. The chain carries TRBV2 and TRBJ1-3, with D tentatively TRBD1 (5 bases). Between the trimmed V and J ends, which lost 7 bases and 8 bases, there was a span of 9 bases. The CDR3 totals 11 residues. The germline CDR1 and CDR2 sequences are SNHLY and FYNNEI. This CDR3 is CASTGGDTIYF. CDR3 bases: TGTGCCAGCACCGGAGGGGACACCATATATTTT.

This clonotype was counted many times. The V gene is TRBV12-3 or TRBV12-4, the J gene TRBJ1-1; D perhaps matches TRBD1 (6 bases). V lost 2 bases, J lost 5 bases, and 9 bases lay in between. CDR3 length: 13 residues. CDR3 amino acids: CASSLRGRTEAFF. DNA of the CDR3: TGTGCCAGCAGTTTAAGGGGGAGGACTGAAGCTTTCTTT.

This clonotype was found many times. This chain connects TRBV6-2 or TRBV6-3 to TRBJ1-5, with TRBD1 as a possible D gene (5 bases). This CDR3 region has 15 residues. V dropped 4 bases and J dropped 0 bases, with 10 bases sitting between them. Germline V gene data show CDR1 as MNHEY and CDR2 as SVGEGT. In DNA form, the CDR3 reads TGTGCCAGCAGTTGGGACGGATCTAGCAATCAGCCCCAGCATTTT. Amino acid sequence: CASSWDGSSNQPQHF.

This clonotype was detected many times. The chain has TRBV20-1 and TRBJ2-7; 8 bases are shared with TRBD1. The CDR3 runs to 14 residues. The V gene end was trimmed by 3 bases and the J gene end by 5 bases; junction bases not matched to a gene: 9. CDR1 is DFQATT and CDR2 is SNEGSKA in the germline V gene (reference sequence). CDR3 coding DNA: TGCAGTGCTAGTCGGACAGGGTGGGGTGACGAGCAGTACTTC. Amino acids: CSASRTGWGDEQYF.

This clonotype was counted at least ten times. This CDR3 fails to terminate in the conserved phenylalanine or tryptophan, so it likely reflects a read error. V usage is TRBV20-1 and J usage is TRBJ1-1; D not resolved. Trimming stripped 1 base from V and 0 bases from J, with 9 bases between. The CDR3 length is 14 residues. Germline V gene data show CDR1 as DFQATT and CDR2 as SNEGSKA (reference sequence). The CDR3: CSARVGRLNTEAFS. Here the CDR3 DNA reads TGCAGTGCTAGAGTGGGCAGGCTGAACACTGAAGCTTTCTCT.

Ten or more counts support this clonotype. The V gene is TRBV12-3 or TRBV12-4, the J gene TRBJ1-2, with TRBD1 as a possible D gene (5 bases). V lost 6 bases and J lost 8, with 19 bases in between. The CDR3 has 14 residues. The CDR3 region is CASSPVGTAVGYTF. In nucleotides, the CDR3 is TGTGCCAGCAGCCCAGTTGGGACGGCCGTGGGCTACACCTTC.

The CDR3: CSAIYGQGAKTQYF. The CDR3 DNA is TGCAGTGCGATATACGGACAGGGGGCAAAGACCCAGTACTTC. The V call is TRBV20-1, the J call TRBJ2-5; 11 bases agree with TRBD1. V trimming: 6 bases; J trimming: 6 bases; junction bases outside the gene matches: 9. The CDR3 contains 14 residues. The germline CDR1 and CDR2 sequences are DFQATT and SNEGSKA (reference sequence).

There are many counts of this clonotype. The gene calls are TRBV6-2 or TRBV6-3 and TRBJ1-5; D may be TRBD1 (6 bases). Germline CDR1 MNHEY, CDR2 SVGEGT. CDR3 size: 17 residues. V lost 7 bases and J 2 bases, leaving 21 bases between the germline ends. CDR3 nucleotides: TGTGCCAGCAACCCCGCGGGGGGCCGCGGCGGCAATCAGCCCCAGCATTTT. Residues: CASNPAGGRGGNQPQHF.